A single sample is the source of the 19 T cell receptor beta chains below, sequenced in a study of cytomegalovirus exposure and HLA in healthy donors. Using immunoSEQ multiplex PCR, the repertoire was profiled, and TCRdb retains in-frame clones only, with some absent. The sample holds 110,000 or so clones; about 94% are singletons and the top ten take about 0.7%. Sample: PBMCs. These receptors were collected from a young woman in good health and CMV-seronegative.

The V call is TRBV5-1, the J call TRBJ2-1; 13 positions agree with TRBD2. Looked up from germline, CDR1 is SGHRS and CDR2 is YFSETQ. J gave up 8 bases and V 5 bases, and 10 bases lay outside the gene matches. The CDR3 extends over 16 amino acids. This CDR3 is CASRQTLAGGGYEQFF. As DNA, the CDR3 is TGCGCCAGCAGACAAACACTAGCGGGGGGGGGCTATGAGCAGTTCTTC.

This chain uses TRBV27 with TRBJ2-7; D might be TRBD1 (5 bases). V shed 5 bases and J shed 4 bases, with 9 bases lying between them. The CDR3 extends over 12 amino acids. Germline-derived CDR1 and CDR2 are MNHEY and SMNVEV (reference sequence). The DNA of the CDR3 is TGTGCCAGCAGTCAAAAGGGGTACGAGCAGTACTTC. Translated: CASSQKGYEQYF.

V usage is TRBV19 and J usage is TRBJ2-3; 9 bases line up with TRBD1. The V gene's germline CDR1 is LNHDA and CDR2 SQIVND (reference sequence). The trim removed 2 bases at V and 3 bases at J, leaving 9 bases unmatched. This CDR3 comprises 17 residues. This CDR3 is CASSIIRGQGGTDTQYF. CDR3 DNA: TGTGCCAGTAGTATAATAAGGGGACAGGGCGGAACAGATACGCAGTATTTT.

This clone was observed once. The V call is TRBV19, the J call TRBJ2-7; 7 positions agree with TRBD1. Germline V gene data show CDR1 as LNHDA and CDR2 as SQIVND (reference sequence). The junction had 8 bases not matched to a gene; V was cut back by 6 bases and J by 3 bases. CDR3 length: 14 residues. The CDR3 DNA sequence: TGTGCCAGTAGCGACGACAGGGATGGCTACGAGCAGTACTTC. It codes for CASSDDRDGYEQYF. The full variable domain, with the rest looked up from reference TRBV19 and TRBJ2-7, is DGGITQSPKYLFRKEGQNVTLSCEQNLNHDAMYWYRQDPGQGLRLIYYSQIVNDFQKGDIAEGYSVSREKKESFPLTVTSAQKNPTAFYLCASSDDRDGYEQYFGPGTRLTVT.

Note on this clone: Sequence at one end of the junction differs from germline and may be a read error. CDR3 in DNA: TGTGCTAGCAGCTTATCCCCCGGGGAGGGCAACGAGCAGTACTTC. Protein sequence: CASSLSPGEGNEQYF. This rearrangement joins TRBV7-7 to TRBJ2-7; 7 bases match TRBD2. This CDR3 has 15 amino acids. Germline loops: CDR1 SSHAT, CDR2 FNYEAQ (reference sequence).

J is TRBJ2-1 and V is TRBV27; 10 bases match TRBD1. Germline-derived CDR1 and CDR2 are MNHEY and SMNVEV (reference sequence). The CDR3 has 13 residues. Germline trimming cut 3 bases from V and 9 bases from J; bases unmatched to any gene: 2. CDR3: CASSLGQGREQFF. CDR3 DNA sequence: TGTGCCAGCAGTTTGGGACAGGGGCGTGAGCAGTTCTTC.

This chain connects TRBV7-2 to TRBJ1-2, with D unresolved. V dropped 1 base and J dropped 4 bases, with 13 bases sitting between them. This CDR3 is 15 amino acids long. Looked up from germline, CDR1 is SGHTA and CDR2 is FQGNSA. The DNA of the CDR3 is TGTGCCAGCAGCTTAGGAACAGCGGTTAGCTATGGCTACACCTTC. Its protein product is CASSLGTAVSYGYTF.

The CDR3 loop reads CASSQELLADNEQFF. The CDR3, as DNA: TGTGCCAGCAGCCAAGAGCTCCTAGCGGACAATGAGCAGTTCTTC. J is TRBJ2-1 and V is TRBV4-2; 7 bases are a match to TRBD2. This CDR3 region has 15 residues. With 0 bases clipped from V and 5 bases from J, the junction kept 4 bases outside the gene matches. CDR1 LGHNA and CDR2 YNFKEQ come from the germline V gene.

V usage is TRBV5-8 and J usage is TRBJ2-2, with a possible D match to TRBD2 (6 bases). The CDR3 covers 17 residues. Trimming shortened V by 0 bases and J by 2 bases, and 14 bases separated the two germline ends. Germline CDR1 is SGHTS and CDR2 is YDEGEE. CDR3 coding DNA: TGTGCCAGCAGCTTGGTAGCGAGGACTACCAACACCGGGGAGCTGTTTTTT. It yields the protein CASSLVARTTNTGELFF.

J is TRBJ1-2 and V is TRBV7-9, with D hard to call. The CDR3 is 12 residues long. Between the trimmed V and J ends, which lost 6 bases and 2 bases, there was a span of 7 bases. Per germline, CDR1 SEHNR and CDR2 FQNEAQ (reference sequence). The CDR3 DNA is TGTGCCAGCAGACCCGGGAACTATGGCTACACCTTC. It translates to CASRPGNYGYTF.

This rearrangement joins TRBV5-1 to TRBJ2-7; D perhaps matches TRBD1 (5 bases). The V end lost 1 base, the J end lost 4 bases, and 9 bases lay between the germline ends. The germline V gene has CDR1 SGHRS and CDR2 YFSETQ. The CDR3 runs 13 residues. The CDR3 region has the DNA TGCGCCAGCAGCTTGCTACAGGATTACGAGCAGTACTTC. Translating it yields CASSLLQDYEQYF.

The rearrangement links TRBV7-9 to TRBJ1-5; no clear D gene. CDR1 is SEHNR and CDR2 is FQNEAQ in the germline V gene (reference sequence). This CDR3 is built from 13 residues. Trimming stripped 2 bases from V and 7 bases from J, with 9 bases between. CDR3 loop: CASSLTVGQPQHF. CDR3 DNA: TGTGCCAGCAGCTTAACCGTTGGCCAGCCCCAGCATTTT.

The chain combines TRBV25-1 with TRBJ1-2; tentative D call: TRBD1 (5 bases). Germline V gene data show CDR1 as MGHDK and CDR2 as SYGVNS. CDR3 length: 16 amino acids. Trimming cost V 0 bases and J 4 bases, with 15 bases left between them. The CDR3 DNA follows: TGTGCCAGCAGTGAATACGGCAGGGAGGGTGCCTATGGCTACACCTTC. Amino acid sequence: CASSEYGREGAYGYTF.

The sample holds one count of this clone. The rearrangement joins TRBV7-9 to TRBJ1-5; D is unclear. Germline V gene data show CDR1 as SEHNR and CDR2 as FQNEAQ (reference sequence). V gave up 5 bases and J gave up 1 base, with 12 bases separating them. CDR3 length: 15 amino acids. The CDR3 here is CASSRGFSSNQPQHF. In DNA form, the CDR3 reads TGTGCCAGCAGCCGAGGGTTTTCCAGCAATCAGCCCCAGCATTTT.

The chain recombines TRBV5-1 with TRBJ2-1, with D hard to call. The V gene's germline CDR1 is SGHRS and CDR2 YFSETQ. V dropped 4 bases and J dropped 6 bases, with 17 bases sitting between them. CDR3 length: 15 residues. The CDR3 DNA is TGCGCCAGCAGCCCTCTCAAGCCCGACACCAATGAGCAGTTCTTC. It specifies CASSPLKPDTNEQFF. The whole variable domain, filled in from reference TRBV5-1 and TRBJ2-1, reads KAGVTQTPRYLIKTRGQQVTLSCSPISGHRSVSWYQQTPGQGLQFLFEYFSETQRNKGNFPGRFSGRQFSNSRSEMNVSTLELGDSALYLCASSPLKPDTNEQFFGPGTRLTVL.

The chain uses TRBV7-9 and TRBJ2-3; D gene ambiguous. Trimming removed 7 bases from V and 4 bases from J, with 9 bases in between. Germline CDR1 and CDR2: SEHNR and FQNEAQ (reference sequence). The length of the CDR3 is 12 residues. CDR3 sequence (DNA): TGTGCCAGCATCCACACATCAGATACGCAGTATTTT. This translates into CASIHTSDTQYF.

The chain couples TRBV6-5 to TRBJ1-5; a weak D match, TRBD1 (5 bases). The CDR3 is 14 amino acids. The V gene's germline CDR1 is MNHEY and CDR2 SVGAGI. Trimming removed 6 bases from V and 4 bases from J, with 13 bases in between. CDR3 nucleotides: TGTGCCAGCAGCGGGGGGAGAGGAAATCAGCCCCAGCATTTT. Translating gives CASSGGRGNQPQHF.

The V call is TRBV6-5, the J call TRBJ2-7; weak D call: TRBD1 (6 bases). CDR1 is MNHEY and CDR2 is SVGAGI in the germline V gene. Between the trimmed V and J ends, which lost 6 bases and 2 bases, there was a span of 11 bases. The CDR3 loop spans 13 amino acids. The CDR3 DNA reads TGTGCCAGCAGGAGGACAGATACCTACGAGCAGTACTTC. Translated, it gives CASRRTDTYEQYF.

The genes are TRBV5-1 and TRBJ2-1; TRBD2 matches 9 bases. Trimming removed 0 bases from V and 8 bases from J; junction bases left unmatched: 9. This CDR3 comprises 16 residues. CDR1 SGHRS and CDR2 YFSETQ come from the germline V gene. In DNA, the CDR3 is TGCGCCAGCAGCTTGGGCGGGGGGGCGCTTAGTTATGAGCAGTTCTTC. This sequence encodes CASSLGGGALSYEQFF.